This T cell receptor beta chain came from a study of blood T cell repertoires in COVID-19. The wider study: The United States, Italy and Spain were the sources of the acute and convalescent COVID-19 samples. The analysed material was cDNA or gDNA that came from T cells, B-cell-depleted T cells, or PBMCs.

As originally analysed: Nucleated cell number was recorded as an estimate derived from reference gene primer amplification. The repertoire was sequenced with immunoSEQ multiplex PCR; TCRdb's copy has only in-frame clones and lacks some. D and trimming were read from the DNA, whereas the V and J calls and clone size are those reported in that table. This sample has roughly 250,000 clones; 81% occur once, and the top ten carry roughly 2.9%. This clone was seen a few times. This CDR3 region has 16 residues. The V end was cut by 1 base, the J end by 4 bases, with 16 bases between. CDR1 is LGHNA, CDR2 YSLEER, per germline.

This rearrangement joins TRBV4-3 to TRBJ1-1; D call uncertain. The specimen sequenced was peripheral blood. The receptor was derived from an older woman with active or convalescent COVID-19. For the CDR3, the DNA is TGCGCCAGCAGCCAAGGACTTATGTTTTTGGGCACTGAAGCTTTCTTT. This codes for CASSQGLMFLGTEAFF.